This T cell receptor beta chain is from a study of cytomegalovirus exposure and HLA in healthy donors. CDR1 and CDR2 from the germline V gene are SGHAT and FQDESV (reference sequence). Trimming pared 5 bases from V and 6 bases from J, leaving 17 bases between. The CDR3 runs 15 residues. Researchers ran the PCR with 60 Vbeta and 13 Jbeta primers. Sequencing was performed with immunoSEQ multiplex PCR; in TCRdb, only in-frame clones are kept and a portion is missing. The sample carries around 150,000 clones, around 67% recorded once. Sample: PBMCs. The receptor comes from a woman under 30 in good health and CMV-seropositive. This chain links TRBV11-1 with TRBJ2-1, with D perhaps matching TRBD2 (7 bases). The CDR3 coding sequence is TGTGCCAGCAGCCTTCCTGGCGGGGGCCTCAATGAGCAGTTCTTC. Protein product: CASSLPGGGLNEQFF.